The 12 T cell receptor beta chains presented below share a single source sample, sequenced in a study of blood T cell repertoires in COVID-19. Only in-frame clones appear in the TCRdb table, and some are missing; sequencing was by immunoSEQ multiplex PCR. Among some 220,000 clones listed, roughly nine tenths were seen once. The specimen sequenced was PBMCs or T cells enriched from blood (not recorded which). Receptors were obtained from a woman in her 50s in a cohort exposed to, infected with or recovered from COVID-19 (not recorded which).

The rearrangement uses TRBV18 and TRBJ2-1, with a tentative D call TRBD1 (6 bases). CDR1 and CDR2 from the germline V gene are KGHSH and LQKENI. The CDR3 length is 14 residues. V was shortened by 8 bases and J by 7 bases, with 18 bases between the two germline ends. DNA of the CDR3: TGTGCCAGCCTACCCAGGGGTGGCGAGAATGAGCAGTTCTTC. Its translation is CASLPRGGENEQFF.

The chain is built from TRBV28 and TRBJ2-7; D may be TRBD2 (6 bases). Germline CDR1 and CDR2: MDHEN and SYDVKM. V shed 7 bases and J shed 2 bases, with 12 bases lying between them. CDR3 length: 13 amino acids. The CDR3 protein is CASNFWGAYEQYF. In DNA form, the CDR3 reads TGTGCCAGCAATTTTTGGGGGGCCTACGAGCAGTACTTC.

The chain is built from TRBV5-1 and TRBJ2-1; 11 nucleotides agree with TRBD2. Trimming removed 0 bases from V and 9 bases from J; junction bases left unmatched: 5. CDR3 size: 15 residues. Germline CDR1 and CDR2: SGHRS and YFSETQ. DNA for the CDR3: TGCGCCAGCAGCTTGGGACTAGCGGGGCCCAGTGAGCAGTTCTTC. This sequence encodes CASSLGLAGPSEQFF. Supplemented by reference TRBV5-1 and TRBJ2-1, the full variable domain reads KAGVTQTPRYLIKTRGQQVTLSCSPISGHRSVSWYQQTPGQGLQFLFEYFSETQRNKGNFPGRFSGRQFSNSRSEMNVSTLELGDSALYLCASSLGLAGPSEQFFGPGTRLTVL.

This rearrangement joins TRBV19 to TRBJ1-1, with 9 bases fitting TRBD1. CDR3 size: 14 residues. With 8 bases clipped from V and 3 bases from J, the junction kept 7 bases outside the gene matches. Germline-derived CDR1 and CDR2 are LNHDA and SQIVND (reference sequence). The CDR3 DNA reads as TGTGCCAGTGCCTCACAGGGGGCGTACACTGAAGCTTTCTTT. This encodes CASASQGAYTEAFF.

V and J are TRBV5-1 and TRBJ1-1; the D gene is possibly TRBD1 (6 bases). Germline V gives CDR1 SGHRS, CDR2 YFSETQ. Trimming removed 6 bases at V and 0 bases at J, with 9 bases between. The CDR3 is made up of 13 amino acids. The CDR3 region is CASKTGMNTEAFF. In DNA form, the CDR3 reads TGCGCCAGCAAAACAGGGATGAACACTGAAGCTTTCTTT.

The chain couples TRBV7-2 to TRBJ1-6; D uncertain. Trimming removed 5 bases from V and 9 bases from J, with 11 bases in between. This CDR3 is 13 amino acids long. Germline CDR1 and CDR2: SGHTA and FQGNSA. The CDR3 reads CASSIETGSPLHF. In DNA form, the CDR3 reads TGTGCCAGCAGCATTGAAACCGGTTCACCCCTCCACTTT.

J is TRBJ2-7 and V is TRBV5-5, with 9 bases fitting TRBD2. J gave up 2 bases and V 4 bases, and 10 bases lay outside the gene matches. The CDR3 extends over 16 amino acids. CDR1 and CDR2 (germline): SGHKS, YYEKEE (reference sequence). The CDR3 here is CASSRSGGGAPYEQYF. The DNA for the CDR3 is TGTGCCAGCAGCCGGAGCGGCGGGGGGGCCCCCTACGAGCAGTACTTC.

The table lists this clone with a few counts. This chain links TRBV10-3 with TRBJ1-4; no definite D call. The germline gives CDR1 ENHRY, CDR2 SYGVKD. V lost 3 bases and J 0 bases, leaving 5 bases between the germline ends. The CDR3 runs 14 residues. CDR3 nucleotides: TGTGCCATCAGTGACTATTCAACTAATGAAAAACTGTTTTTT. It encodes CAISDYSTNEKLFF.

This chain uses TRBV5-6 with TRBJ1-5, with 8 bases that match TRBD1. CDR1 is SGHDT, CDR2 YYEEEE, per germline. This CDR3 region has 14 residues. V lost 4 bases and J lost 4; bases outside the gene matches: 4. In nucleotides, the CDR3 is TGTGCCAGCAGCAAACGGACAGGGAATCAGCCCCAGCATTTT. It yields the protein CASSKRTGNQPQHF.

The chain joins TRBV5-6 to TRBJ2-5; D call uncertain. V dropped 2 bases and J dropped 1 base, with 6 bases sitting between them. Germline CDR1 is SGHDT and CDR2 is YYEEEE. The CDR3 loop spans 13 amino acids. The CDR3 region is CASSFVSQETQYF. For the CDR3, the DNA is TGTGCCAGCAGCTTTGTCAGCCAAGAGACCCAGTACTTC.

The chain has TRBV24-1 and TRBJ2-3, with a weak D call TRBD2 (6 bases). This CDR3 is built from 16 residues. Germline V gives CDR1 KGHDR, CDR2 SFDVKD. With 4 bases removed from V and 2 bases from J, the gap between germline ends came to 15 bases. The CDR3 DNA reads TGTGCCACCAGTGACCCAAGGACTAACCCCACAGATACGCAGTATTTT. Its protein product is CATSDPRTNPTDTQYF.

The J gene is TRBJ1-2, the V gene TRBV5-4; 7 bases align to TRBD1. CDR1 is SGHNT and CDR2 is YYREEE in the germline V gene (reference sequence). J was trimmed by 4 bases and V by 3 bases; bases with no gene match: 3. The CDR3 length is 13 residues. Written as DNA, the CDR3 is TGTGCCAGCAGCTCCAGGGGGGTCTATGGCTACACCTTC. The encoded protein is CASSSRGVYGYTF.